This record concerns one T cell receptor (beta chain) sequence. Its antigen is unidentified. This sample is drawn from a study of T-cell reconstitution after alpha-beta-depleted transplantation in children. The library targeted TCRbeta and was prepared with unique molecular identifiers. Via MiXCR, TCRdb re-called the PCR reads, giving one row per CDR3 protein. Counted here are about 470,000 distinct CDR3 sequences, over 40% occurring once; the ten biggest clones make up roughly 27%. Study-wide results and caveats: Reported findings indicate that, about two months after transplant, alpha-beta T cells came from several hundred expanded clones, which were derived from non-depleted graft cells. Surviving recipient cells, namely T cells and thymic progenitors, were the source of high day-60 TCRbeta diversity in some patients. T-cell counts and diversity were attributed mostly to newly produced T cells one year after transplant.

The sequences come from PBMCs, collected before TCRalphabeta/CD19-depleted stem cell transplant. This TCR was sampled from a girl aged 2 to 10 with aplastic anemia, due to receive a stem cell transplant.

The CDR3 coding sequence is TGCAGTGCCTCGACAGGGGGGACTTACAATGAGCAGTTCTTC. Encoded protein: CSASTGGTYNEQFF. The chain has TRBV20-1 and TRBJ2-1; 9 bases fit TRBD1. J lost 4 bases, V lost 6 bases, and 7 bases had no gene match. The CDR3 loop spans 14 amino acids. The germline CDR1 and CDR2 sequences are DFQATT and SNEGSKA (reference sequence).